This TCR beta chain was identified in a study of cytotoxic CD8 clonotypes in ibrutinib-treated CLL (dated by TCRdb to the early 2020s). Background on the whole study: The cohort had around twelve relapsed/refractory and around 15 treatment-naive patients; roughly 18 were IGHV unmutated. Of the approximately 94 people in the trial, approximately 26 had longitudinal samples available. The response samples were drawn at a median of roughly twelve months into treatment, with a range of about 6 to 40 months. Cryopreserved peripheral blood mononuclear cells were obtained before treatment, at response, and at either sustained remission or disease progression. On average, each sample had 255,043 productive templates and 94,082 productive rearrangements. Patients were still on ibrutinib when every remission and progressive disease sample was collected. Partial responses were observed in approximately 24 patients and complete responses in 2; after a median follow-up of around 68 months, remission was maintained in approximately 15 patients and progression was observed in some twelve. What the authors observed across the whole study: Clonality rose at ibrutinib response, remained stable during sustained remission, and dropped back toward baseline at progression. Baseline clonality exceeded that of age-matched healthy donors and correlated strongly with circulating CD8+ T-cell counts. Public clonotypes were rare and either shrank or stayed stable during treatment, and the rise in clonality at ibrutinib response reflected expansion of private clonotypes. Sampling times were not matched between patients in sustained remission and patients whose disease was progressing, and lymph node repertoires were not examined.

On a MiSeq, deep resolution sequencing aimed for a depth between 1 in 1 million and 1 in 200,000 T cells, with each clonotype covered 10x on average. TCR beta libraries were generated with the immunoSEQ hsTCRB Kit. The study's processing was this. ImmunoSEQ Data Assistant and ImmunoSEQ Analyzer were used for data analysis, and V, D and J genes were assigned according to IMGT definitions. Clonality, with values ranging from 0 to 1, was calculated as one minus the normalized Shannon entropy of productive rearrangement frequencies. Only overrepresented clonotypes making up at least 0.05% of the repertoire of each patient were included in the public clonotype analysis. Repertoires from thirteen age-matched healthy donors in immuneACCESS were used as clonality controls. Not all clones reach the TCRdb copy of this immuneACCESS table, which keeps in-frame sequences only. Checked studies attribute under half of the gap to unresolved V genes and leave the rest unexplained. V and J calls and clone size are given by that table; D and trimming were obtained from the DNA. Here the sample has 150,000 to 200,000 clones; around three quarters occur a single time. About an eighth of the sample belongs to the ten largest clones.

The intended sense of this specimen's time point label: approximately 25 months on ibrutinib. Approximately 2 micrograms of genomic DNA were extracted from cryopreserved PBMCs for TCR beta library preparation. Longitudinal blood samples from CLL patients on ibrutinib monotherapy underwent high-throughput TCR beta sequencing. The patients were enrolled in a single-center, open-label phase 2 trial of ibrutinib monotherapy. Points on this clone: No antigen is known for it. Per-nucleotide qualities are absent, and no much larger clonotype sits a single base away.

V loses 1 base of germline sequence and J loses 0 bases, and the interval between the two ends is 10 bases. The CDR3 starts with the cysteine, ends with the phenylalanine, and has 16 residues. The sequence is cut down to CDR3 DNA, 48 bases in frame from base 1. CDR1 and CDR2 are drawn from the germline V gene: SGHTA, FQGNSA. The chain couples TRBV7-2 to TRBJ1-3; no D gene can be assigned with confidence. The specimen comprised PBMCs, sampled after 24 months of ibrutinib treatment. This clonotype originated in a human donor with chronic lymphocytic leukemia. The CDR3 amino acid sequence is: CASSLGGYASGNTIYF. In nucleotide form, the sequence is TGTGCCAGCAGCTTAGGGGGATACGCCTCTGGAAACACCATATATTTT.